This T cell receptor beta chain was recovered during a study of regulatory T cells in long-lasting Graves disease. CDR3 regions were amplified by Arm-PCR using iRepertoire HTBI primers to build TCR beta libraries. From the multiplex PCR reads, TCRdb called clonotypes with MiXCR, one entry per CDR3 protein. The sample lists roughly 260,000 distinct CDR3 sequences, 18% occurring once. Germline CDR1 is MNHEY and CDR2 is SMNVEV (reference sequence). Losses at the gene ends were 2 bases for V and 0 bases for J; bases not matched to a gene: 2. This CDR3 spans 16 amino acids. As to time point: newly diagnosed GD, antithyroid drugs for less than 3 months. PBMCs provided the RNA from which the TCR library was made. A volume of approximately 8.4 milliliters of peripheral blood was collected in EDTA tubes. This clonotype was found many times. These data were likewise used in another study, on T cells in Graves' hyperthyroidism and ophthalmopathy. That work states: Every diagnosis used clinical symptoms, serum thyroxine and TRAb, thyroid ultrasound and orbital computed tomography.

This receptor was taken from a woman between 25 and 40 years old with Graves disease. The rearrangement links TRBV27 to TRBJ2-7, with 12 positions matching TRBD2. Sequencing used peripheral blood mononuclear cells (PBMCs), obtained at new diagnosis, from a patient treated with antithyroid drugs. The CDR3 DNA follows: TGTGCCAGCAGTTTACTAGCGGGGGGGCCCTCCTACGAGCAGTACTTC. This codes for CASSLLAGGPSYEQYF.